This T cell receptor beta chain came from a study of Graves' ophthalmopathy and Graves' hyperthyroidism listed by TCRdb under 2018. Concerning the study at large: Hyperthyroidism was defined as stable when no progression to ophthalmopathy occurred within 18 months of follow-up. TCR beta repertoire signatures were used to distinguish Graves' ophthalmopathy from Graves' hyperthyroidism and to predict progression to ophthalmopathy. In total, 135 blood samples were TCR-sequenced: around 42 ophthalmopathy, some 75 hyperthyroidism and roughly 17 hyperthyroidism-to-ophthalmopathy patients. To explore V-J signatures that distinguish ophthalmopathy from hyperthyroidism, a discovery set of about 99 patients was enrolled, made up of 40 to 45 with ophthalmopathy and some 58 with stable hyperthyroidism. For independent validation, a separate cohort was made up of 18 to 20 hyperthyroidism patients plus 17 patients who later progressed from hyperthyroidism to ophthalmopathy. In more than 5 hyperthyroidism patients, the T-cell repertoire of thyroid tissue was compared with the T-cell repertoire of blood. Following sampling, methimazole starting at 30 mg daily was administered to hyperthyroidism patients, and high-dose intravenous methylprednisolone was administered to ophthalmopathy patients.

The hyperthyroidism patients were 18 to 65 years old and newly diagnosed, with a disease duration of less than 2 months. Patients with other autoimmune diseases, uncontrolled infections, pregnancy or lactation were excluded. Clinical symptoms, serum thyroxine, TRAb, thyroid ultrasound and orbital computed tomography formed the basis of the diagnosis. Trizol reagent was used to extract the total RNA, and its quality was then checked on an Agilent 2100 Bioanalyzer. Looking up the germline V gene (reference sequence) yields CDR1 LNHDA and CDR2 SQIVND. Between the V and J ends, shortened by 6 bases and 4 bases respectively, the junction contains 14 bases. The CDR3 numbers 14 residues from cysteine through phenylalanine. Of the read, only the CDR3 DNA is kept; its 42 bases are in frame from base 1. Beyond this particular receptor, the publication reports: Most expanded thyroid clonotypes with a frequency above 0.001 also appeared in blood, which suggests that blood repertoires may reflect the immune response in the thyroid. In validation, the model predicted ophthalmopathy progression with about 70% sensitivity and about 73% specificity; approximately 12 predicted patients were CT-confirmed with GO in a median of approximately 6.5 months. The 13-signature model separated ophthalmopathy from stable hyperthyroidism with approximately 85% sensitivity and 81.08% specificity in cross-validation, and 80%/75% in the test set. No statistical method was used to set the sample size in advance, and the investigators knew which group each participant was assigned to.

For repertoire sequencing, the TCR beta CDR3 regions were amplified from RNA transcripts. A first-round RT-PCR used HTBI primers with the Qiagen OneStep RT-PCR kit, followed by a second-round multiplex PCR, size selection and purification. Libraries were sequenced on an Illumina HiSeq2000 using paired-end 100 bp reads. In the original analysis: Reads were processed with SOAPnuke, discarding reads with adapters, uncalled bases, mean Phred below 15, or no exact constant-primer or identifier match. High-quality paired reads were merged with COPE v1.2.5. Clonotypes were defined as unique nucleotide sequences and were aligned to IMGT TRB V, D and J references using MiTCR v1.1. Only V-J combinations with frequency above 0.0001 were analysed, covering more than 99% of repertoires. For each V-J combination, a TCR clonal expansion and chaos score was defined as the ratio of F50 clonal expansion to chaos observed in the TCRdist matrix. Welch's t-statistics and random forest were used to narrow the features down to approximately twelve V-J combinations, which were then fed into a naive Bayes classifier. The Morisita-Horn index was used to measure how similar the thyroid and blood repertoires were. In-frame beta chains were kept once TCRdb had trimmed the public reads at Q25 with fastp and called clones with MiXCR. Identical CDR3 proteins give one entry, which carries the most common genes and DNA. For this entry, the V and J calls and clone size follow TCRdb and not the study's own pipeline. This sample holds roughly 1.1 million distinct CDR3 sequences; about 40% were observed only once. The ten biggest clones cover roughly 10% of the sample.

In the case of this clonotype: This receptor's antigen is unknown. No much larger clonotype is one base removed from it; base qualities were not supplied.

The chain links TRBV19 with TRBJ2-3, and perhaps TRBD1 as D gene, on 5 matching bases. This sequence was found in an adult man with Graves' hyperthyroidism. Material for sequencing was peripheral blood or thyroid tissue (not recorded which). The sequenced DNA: TGTGCCAGTAGACCAAGGGGAAGCCCAGATACGCAGTATTTT. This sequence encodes CASRPRGSPDTQYF.